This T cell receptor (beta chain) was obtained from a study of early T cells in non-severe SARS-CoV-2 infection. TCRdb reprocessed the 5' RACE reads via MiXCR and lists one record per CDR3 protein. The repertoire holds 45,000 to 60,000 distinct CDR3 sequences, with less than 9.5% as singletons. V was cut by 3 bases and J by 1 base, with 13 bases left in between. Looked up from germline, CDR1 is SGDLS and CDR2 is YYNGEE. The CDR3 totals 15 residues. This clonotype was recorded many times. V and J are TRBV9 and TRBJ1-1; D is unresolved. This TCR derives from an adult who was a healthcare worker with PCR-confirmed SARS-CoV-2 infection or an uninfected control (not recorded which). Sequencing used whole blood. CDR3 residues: CASSASAIGNTEAFF. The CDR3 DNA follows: TGTGCCAGCAGCGCTTCAGCTATAGGGAACACTGAAGCTTTCTTT.